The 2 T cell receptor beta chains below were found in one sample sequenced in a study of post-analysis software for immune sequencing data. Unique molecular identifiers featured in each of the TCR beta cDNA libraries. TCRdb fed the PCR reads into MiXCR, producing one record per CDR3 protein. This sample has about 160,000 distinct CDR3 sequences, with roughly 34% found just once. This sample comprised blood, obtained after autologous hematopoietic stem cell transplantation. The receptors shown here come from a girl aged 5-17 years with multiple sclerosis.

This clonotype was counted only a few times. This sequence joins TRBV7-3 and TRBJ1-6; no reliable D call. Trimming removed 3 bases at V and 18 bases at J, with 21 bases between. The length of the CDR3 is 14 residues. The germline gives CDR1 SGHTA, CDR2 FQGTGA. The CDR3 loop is CASSFDTPHCTPHF. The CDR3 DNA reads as TGTGCCAGCAGCTTCGACACACCCCATTGTACACCCCACTTT.

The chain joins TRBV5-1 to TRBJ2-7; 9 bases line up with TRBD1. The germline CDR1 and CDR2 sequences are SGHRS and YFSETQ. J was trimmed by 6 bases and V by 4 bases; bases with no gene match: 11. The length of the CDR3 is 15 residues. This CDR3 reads CASSPQGQGIFEQYF. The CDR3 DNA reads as TGCGCCAGCAGCCCGCAGGGACAGGGTATTTTCGAGCAGTACTTC.